This T cell receptor (beta chain) was observed in a study of T cell responses to AZD1222 COVID-19 vaccine. Only in-frame clones appear in the TCRdb table, and some are missing; sequencing was by immunoSEQ multiplex PCR. The repertoire consists of over 85,000 clones, with approximately 88% occurring once and the leading ten covering 14%. The length of the CDR3 is 16 residues. In germline, CDR1 is SGHNT, CDR2 YYREEE (reference sequence). V was trimmed by 0 bases and J by 5 bases, leaving 17 bases between them. Details on this clone: Its specificity is unknown.

The study, taken as a whole, reports: At baseline, seropositivity was found in only six or seven AZD1222 recipients.

The sequencing used peripheral blood, collected 28 days after the second AZD1222 dose. The chain combines TRBV5-4 with TRBJ1-1; unclear D gene. The sequence derives from an adult who received the AZD1222 COVID-19 vaccine. The CDR3 nucleotides are TGTGCCAGCAGCTTGGATTCGGCGGCATTTGGGACTGAAGCTTTCTTT. Its protein is CASSLDSAAFGTEAFF. Variable domain in full (rest from reference TRBV5-4 and TRBJ1-1): ETGVTQSPTHLIKTRGQQVTLRCSSQSGHNTVSWYQQALGQGPQFIFQYYREEENGRGNFPPRFSGLQFPNYSSELNVNALELDDSALYLCASSLDSAAFGTEAFFGQGTRLTVV.